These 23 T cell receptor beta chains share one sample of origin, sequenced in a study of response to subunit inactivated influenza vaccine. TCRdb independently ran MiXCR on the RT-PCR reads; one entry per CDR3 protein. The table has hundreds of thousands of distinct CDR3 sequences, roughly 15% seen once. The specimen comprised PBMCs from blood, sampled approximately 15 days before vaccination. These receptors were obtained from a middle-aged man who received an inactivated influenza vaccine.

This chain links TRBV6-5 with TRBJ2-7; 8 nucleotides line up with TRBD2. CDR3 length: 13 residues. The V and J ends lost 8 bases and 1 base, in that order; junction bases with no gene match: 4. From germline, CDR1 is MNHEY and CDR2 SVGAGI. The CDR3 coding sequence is TGTGCCAGCGCGGGAGGCAATTCCTACGAGCAGTACTTC. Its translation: CASAGGNSYEQYF.

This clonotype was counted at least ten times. CDR3 nucleotides: TGTGCCAGCAGCGAAAACAGGGTATCCTACAATGAGCAGTTCTTC. As protein: CASSENRVSYNEQFF. The chain recombines TRBV9 with TRBJ2-1, with TRBD1 as a possible D gene (6 bases). Germline V gene data show CDR1 as SGDLS and CDR2 as YYNGEE. CDR3 length equals 15 residues. Trimming removed 3 bases from V and 1 base from J, with 11 bases in between.

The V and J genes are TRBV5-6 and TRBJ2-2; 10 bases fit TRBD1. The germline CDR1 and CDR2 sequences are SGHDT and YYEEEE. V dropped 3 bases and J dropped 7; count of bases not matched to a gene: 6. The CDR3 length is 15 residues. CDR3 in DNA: TGTGCCAGCAGCTCTCCCGGGACAGGGGACGGGGAGCTGTTTTTT. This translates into CASSSPGTGDGELFF.

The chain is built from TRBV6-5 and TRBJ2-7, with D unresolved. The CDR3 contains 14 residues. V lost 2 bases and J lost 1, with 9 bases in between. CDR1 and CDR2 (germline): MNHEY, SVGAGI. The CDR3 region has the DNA TGTGCCAGCAGTTACAATCCGGATTCCTACGAGCAGTACTTC. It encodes CASSYNPDSYEQYF.

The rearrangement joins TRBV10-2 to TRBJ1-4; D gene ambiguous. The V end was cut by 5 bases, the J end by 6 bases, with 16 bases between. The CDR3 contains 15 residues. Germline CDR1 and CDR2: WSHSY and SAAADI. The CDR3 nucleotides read TGCGCCAGCAGTTTGGGCACCGTTTTGGATGAAAAACTGTTTTTT. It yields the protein CASSLGTVLDEKLFF.

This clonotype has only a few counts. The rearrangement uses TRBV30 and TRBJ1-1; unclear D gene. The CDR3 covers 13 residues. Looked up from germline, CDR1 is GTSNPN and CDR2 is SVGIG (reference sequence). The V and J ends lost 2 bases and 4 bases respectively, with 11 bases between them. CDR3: CAWSRGMGTEAFF. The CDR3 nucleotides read TGTGCCTGGAGTCGGGGTATGGGCACTGAAGCTTTCTTT.

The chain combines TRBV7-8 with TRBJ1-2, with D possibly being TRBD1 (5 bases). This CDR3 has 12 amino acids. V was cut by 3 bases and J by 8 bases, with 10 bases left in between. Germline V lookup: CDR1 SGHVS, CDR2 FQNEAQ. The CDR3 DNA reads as TGTGCCAGCAGCTTTGGTGGGGGAGGCTACACCTTC. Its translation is CASSFGGGGYTF.

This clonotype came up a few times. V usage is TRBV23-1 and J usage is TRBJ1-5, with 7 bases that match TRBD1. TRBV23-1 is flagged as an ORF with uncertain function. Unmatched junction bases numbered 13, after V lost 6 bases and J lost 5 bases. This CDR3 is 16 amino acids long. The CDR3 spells CASSQQYGTDHQPQHF. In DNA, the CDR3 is TGCGCCAGCAGCCAGCAATACGGGACAGACCATCAGCCCCAGCATTTT.

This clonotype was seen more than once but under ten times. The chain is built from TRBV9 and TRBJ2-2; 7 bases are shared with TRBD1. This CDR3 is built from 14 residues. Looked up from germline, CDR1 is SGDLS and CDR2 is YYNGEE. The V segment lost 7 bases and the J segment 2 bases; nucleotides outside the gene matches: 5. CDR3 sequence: CASQGGVNTGELFF. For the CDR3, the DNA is TGTGCCAGCCAAGGGGGCGTAAACACCGGGGAGCTGTTTTTT.

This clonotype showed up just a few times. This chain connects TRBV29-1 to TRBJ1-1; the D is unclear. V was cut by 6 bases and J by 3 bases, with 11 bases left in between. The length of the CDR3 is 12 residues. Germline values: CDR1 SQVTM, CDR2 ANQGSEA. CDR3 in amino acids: CSVATGYTEAFF. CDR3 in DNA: TGCAGCGTCGCCACCGGGTACACTGAAGCTTTCTTT.

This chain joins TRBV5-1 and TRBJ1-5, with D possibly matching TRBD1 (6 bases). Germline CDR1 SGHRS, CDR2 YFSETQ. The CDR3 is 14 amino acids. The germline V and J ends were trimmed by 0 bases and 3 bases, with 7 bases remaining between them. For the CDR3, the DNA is TGCGCCAGCAGCTTGGGGGACATCAATCAGCCCCAGCATTTT. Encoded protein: CASSLGDINQPQHF.

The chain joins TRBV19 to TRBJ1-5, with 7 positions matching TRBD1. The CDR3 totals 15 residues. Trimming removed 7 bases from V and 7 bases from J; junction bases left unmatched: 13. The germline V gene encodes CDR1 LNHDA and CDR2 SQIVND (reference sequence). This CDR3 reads CASTKAGGPGQPQHF. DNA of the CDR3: TGTGCCAGTACTAAGGCAGGGGGGCCGGGGCAGCCCCAGCATTTT.

In DNA form, the CDR3 reads TGCGCCAGCAGCGCCTTGGGTAGCGGTACCTACAATGAGCAGTTCTTC. Translating gives CASSALGSGTYNEQFF. J is TRBJ2-1 and V is TRBV5-1; a weak D match, TRBD2 (6 bases). Per the germline V gene, CDR1 is SGHRS and CDR2 is YFSETQ. V was trimmed by 4 bases and J by 2 bases, leaving 16 bases between them. The CDR3 loop spans 16 amino acids.

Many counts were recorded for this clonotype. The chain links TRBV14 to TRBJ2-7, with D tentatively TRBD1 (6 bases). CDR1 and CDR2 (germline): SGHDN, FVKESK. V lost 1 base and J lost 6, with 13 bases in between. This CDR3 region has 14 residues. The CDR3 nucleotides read TGTGCCAGCAGCCAAGCCTTCACAGGGAGCGAGCAGTACTTC. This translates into CASSQAFTGSEQYF.

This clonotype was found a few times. CDR3 in DNA: TGTGCCAGCAGCCCGATGGGGACAGGGCGTTATGGCTACACCTTC. It specifies CASSPMGTGRYGYTF. The J gene is TRBJ1-2, the V gene TRBV7-8; 9 nucleotides match TRBD1. The J segment lost 5 bases and the V segment lost 5 bases, leaving 9 bases of the junction unmatched. Germline lookup yields CDR1 SGHVS and CDR2 FQNEAQ. The CDR3 is made up of 15 amino acids.

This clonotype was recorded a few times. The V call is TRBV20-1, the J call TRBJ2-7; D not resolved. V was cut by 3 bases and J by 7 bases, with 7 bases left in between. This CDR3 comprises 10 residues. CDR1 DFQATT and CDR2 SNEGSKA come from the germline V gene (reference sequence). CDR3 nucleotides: TGCAGTGCTAGGGCGGAAGAGCAGTACTTC. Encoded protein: CSARAEEQYF.

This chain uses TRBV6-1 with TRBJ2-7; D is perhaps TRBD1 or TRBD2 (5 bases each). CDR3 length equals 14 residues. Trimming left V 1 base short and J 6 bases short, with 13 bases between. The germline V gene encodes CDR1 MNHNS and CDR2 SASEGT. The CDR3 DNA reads TGTGCCAGCAGTGAAGGGGACCCGAGGGGCGAGCAGTACTTC. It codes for CASSEGDPRGEQYF.

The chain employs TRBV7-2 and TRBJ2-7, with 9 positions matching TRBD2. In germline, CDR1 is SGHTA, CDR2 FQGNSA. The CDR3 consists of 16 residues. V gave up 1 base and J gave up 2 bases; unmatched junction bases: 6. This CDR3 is CASSLEGSGSPYEQYF. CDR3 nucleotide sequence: TGTGCCAGCAGCTTAGAGGGTAGCGGGAGCCCCTACGAGCAGTACTTC.

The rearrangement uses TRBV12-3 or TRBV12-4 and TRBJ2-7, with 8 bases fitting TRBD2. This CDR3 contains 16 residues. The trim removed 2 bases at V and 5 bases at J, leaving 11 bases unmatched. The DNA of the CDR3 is TGTGCCAGCAGTTTATGGGCGGGAGGAGTTTACGACGAGCAGTACTTC. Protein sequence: CASSLWAGGVYDEQYF.

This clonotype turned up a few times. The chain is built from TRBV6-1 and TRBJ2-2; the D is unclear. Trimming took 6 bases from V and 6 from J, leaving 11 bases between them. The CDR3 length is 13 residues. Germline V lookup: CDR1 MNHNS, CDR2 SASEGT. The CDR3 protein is CASSGLWAGELFF. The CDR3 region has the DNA TGTGCCAGCAGCGGGCTTTGGGCCGGGGAGCTGTTTTTT.

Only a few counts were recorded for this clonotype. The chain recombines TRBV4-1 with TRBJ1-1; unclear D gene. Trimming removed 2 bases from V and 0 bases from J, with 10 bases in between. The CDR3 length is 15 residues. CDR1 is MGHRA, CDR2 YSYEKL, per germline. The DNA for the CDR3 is TGCGCCAGCAGCCAAACACAGATCATGAACACTGAAGCTTTCTTT. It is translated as CASSQTQIMNTEAFF.

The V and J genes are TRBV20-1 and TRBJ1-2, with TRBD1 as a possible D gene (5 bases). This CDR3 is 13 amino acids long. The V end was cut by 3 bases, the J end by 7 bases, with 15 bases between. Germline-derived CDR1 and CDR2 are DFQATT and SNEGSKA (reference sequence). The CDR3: CSASAGWDSGYTF. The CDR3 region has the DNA TGCAGTGCTAGTGCAGGGTGGGATAGTGGCTACACCTTC.

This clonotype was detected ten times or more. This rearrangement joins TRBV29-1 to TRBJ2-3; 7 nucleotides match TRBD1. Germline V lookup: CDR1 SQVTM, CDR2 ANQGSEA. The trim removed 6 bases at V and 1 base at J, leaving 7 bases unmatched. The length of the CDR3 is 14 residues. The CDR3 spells CSVTRTGRTDTQYF. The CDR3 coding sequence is TGCAGCGTGACCCGGACAGGTCGCACAGATACGCAGTATTTT.